This T cell receptor (beta chain) was retrieved from a study of T cell repertoires in cytomegalovirus infection. V lost 2 bases and J 0 bases, leaving 14 bases between the germline ends. Germline CDR1 is SGHTA and CDR2 is FQGNSA. The CDR3 consists of 17 residues. This clonotype was observed at least ten times. The antigen is unknown. TCRdb used MiXCR to reprocess the reads, holding one entry per CDR3 protein. Of around 900,000 distinct CDR3 sequences listed, about 33% are singletons. This clonotype was sampled from a human donor in good health (CMV status not recorded). Some clones in this sample may be carry-over from other donors' samples. The chain carries TRBV7-2 and TRBJ1-5; D unresolved. This material consisted of cultured CD8+ T cells from PBMCs, taken from culture after CMV antigen stimulation. CDR3 DNA sequence: TGTGCCAGCAGCTTAACCGAGACGGTTTATAGCAATCAGCCCCAGCATTTT. Translation: CASSLTETVYSNQPQHF.